The T cell receptor (beta chain) under discussion was sequenced for a study of T cells in Graves' hyperthyroidism and ophthalmopathy (dated by TCRdb to the late 2010s). Study-wide context: Peripheral blood was sampled at the time of initial diagnosis, prior to any treatment. To identify distinguishing TCR V-J signatures, a discovery cohort of 90 to 100 patients was used, comprising some 45 with Graves' ophthalmopathy and 57 with stable Graves' hyperthyroidism. Whether ophthalmopathy could be predicted prospectively was tested in an independent validation cohort made up of roughly 20 hyperthyroidism patients plus 17 patients who later progressed to ophthalmopathy. The 75 to 100 discovery patients were randomly split 7:3 into training and test sets. The study also compared thyroid tissue and blood T-cell repertoires from more than five Graves' hyperthyroidism patients. After sampling, hyperthyroidism patients received methimazole starting at 30 mg daily, and ophthalmopathy patients received high-dose intravenous methylprednisolone. The paper describes TCR Vbeta CDR3 sequencing of around 130 peripheral blood samples, made up of under 50 ophthalmopathy patients, approximately 73 hyperthyroidism patients and 17 progressor patients.

This clonotype was counted ten times or more. No antigen is known for it. No much larger clone is present one base from it, and per-base qualities are unavailable. Trimming takes 3 bases from V and 1 base from J, and the germline ends sit 13 bases apart. From the cysteine through the phenylalanine, the CDR3 covers 15 amino acids. Kept here is only the CDR3 DNA, which spans 45 bases and is read in frame from base 1. The CDR1 and CDR2 encoded by the germline V gene are SGDLS and YYNGEE. Graves' hyperthyroidism was defined as stable when no progression to ophthalmopathy occurred over 18 months of follow-up. Hyperthyroidism patients were newly diagnosed, had a disease duration of under 2 months, and were aged 18 to 65 years. Any patient with an uncontrolled infection, another autoimmune disease, pregnancy or lactation was excluded. Clinical symptoms, serum thyroxine and TRAb, thyroid ultrasound, and orbital computed tomography formed the basis for the diagnoses. PBMCs were separated from about 10 ml of fresh peripheral blood using Ficoll-Paque density gradient centrifugation. Total RNA was extracted with Trizol reagent, and quality was checked on an Agilent 2100 Bioanalyzer.

The research as a whole found: During validation, the model predicted progression to ophthalmopathy a median of about 5.9 months ahead of onset, with almost 71% sensitivity and under 85% specificity. Sample size was not statistically predetermined, and blinding of investigators to group allocation was not performed. Most expanded thyroid clonotypes (frequency above 0.001) were also detected in blood, a finding suggesting that blood repertoires may reflect thyroid immune responses. Ophthalmopathy was separated from stable hyperthyroidism by a 13 V-J signature model, with 87.88% sensitivity and approximately 84% specificity obtained in cross-validation and 80%/75% obtained in testing.

TCR beta CDR3 regions were amplified from RNA transcripts. For the first round of RT-PCR on the TCR CDR3, the HTBI primer set was used together with the Qiagen OneStep RT-PCR kit. The libraries were constructed in a second round of multiplex PCR and then size-selected and purified. The libraries were sequenced on an Illumina HiSeq2000 using paired-end 100 bp reads. The paper's processing steps were these. SOAPnuke was used to process the raw data, removing reads that contained adapters or uncalled bases, had a mean Phred below 15, or lacked an exact match to the constant primer or identifier. High-quality paired reads were merged with COPE v1.2.5, and unique nucleotide sequences were defined as clonotypes. MiTCR v1.1 was used to align the clonotypes against IMGT TRBV, TRBD and TRBJ reference segments. The analysis was restricted to V-J combinations with a frequency above 0.0001, which together covered approximately 99% of the repertoires. The TCS score was defined as the ratio of F50 (clonal expansion) to E x V (chaos), calculated using BLOSUM62-based TCRdist between CDR3 peptides within each V-J. Welch's t-statistics and random forest reduced approximately 520 V-J features to 13, which were used in a naive Bayes classifier (R e1071). TCRdb reprocessed the public reads (quality trimming at Q25 with fastp, clone calling with MiXCR) and kept in-frame beta chains. Rows matching on CDR3 protein sequence are summarized as one entry with the most common DNA and genes. TCRdb's processing, not the authors', yielded these V and J calls. Counted in this sample were some 180,000 distinct CDR3 sequences; about a sixth of them appeared once. In total, the top ten clones hold around 29% of the sample.

This receptor was taken from a woman in her forties or fifties with Graves' hyperthyroidism. Sequenced input: blood. The sequence is built from TRBV9 and TRBJ1-2; TRBD1 is a weak D gene call, 5 bases matching. The sequenced DNA is TGTGCCAGCAGCGCCCAGGCAGGGTTTAACTATGGCTACACCTTC. The resulting protein is CASSAQAGFNYGYTF.